These T cell receptor beta chains were read from a single sample in a study of cytomegalovirus exposure and HLA in healthy donors. Measured with immunoSEQ multiplex PCR; TCRdb has only the in-frame clones, and not every one. The table has some 91,000 clones, around 82% seen once. The material sequenced was PBMCs. Every receptor here comes from a man aged 40-50 years in good health and CMV-seronegative. Both conserved end residues are part of each CDR3. Fields, in order: V gene, D gene, clone size, J gene, CDR3 DNA, CDR3 protein. D genes are given only for firm matches. Clone size is stated in some rows and not others, as once, few, many or a class when expanded.

v_call: TRBV5-1
d_call: TRBD1
clone_size: .
j_call: TRBJ1-1
cdr3_nt: TGCGCCAGCAGCCTGACAGGGGGCACTGAAGCTTTCTTT
cdr3_aa: CASSLTGGTEAFF

v_call: TRBV11-3
d_call: .
clone_size: once
j_call: TRBJ2-1
cdr3_nt: TGTGCCAGCAGCTTAATCAGGGGGGCTGAGCAGTTCTTC
cdr3_aa: CASSLIRGAEQFF

v_call: TRBV28
d_call: TRBD2
clone_size: .
j_call: TRBJ2-5
cdr3_nt: TGTGCCAGCAGTTCACTAGCGGGGGGCGGGGAGACCCAGTACTTC
cdr3_aa: CASSSLAGGGETQYF

v_call: TRBV13
d_call: TRBD1
clone_size: .
j_call: TRBJ2-7
cdr3_nt: TGTGCCAGCAGCTTAGTGAGTGTAGTGGGACAGCAATCCTACGAGCAGTACTTC
cdr3_aa: CASSLVSVVGQQSYEQYF

v_call: TRBV15
d_call: TRBD1
clone_size: few
j_call: TRBJ2-2
cdr3_nt: TGTGCCACCAGCCGAGGACAGGGAACCGGGGAGCTGTTTTTT
cdr3_aa: CATSRGQGTGELFF

v_call: TRBV5-6
d_call: .
clone_size: .
j_call: TRBJ1-1
cdr3_nt: TGTGCCAGCAGCCGGAGACCAACTGAAGCTTTCTTT
cdr3_aa: CASSRRPTEAFF

v_call: TRBV7-9
d_call: .
clone_size: .
j_call: TRBJ1-4
cdr3_nt: TGTGCCAGCAGCCCTACAGAAGTTAATGAAAAACTGTTTTTT
cdr3_aa: CASSPTEVNEKLFF

v_call: TRBV15
d_call: .
clone_size: .
j_call: TRBJ1-1
cdr3_nt: TGTGCCACCAGCAGGGTAGGGAGTGAAGCTTTCTTT
cdr3_aa: CATSRVGSEAFF

v_call: TRBV11-2
d_call: TRBD1
clone_size: .
j_call: TRBJ1-6
cdr3_nt: TGTGCCAGCAGCCCCGGGACAGGGAATAATTCACCCCTCCACTTT
cdr3_aa: CASSPGTGNNSPLHF

v_call: TRBV29-1
d_call: .
clone_size: .
j_call: TRBJ2-5
cdr3_nt: TGCAGCGCTTGCCGGGACACTTGCCAAGAGACCCAGTACTTC
cdr3_aa: CSACRDTCQETQYF

v_call: TRBV11-3
d_call: TRBD1
clone_size: .
j_call: TRBJ2-4
cdr3_nt: TGTGCCAGCACCCCTCTCGGACAGGGAATCTTAGCCAAAAACATTCAGTACTTC
cdr3_aa: CASTPLGQGILAKNIQYF

v_call: TRBV2
d_call: .
clone_size: .
j_call: TRBJ2-7
cdr3_nt: TGTGCCAGCAACCCTGTCGGCGGATCCTACGAGCAGTACTTC
cdr3_aa: CASNPVGGSYEQYF

v_call: TRBV6-1
d_call: TRBD1
clone_size: .
j_call: TRBJ1-3
cdr3_nt: TGTGCCAGCAGTGACCCTTCCGGGACAGGGCGGAGAAACACCATATATTTT
cdr3_aa: CASSDPSGTGRRNTIYF

v_call: TRBV6-5
d_call: .
clone_size: .
j_call: TRBJ1-1
cdr3_nt: TGTGCCAGCAGTTACAACGTCGCAGGGTACACTGAAGCTTTCTTT
cdr3_aa: CASSYNVAGYTEAFF

v_call: TRBV18
d_call: TRBD1
clone_size: .
j_call: TRBJ2-7
cdr3_nt: TGTGCCAGCTCACCAGTGCAGGGGGCCTTCGAGCAGTACTTC
cdr3_aa: CASSPVQGAFEQYF

v_call: TRBV11-3
d_call: .
clone_size: .
j_call: TRBJ1-2
cdr3_nt: TGTGCCAGCAGCTTAGGCCCAACTCCAGGAGGCTACACCTTC
cdr3_aa: CASSLGPTPGGYTF

v_call: TRBV7-2
d_call: TRBD1
clone_size: .
j_call: TRBJ2-3
cdr3_nt: TGTGCCAGCAGCTGGCAGGGGGCGAGCACAGATACGCAGTATTTT
cdr3_aa: CASSWQGASTDTQYF

v_call: TRBV7-3
d_call: .
clone_size: .
j_call: TRBJ2-3
cdr3_nt: TGTGCCAGCAGCTTAGGCGGGGCAGCTCGCACAGATACGCAGTATTTT
cdr3_aa: CASSLGGAARTDTQYF

v_call: TRBV2
d_call: TRBD1
clone_size: .
j_call: TRBJ1-5
cdr3_nt: TGTGCCAGCCGACGGGACAGGGACAATCAGCCCCAGCATTTT
cdr3_aa: CASRRDRDNQPQHF

v_call: TRBV4-1
d_call: .
clone_size: once
j_call: TRBJ2-7
cdr3_nt: TGCGCCAGCAGCCCCCGGGACACCTCCTACGAGCAGTACTTC
cdr3_aa: CASSPRDTSYEQYF

v_call: TRBV5-8
d_call: .
clone_size: .
j_call: TRBJ1-6
cdr3_nt: TGTGCCAGCAGCTTAGCGGCCAAAAATTCACCCCTCCACTTT
cdr3_aa: CASSLAAKNSPLHF

v_call: TRBV6-6
d_call: .
clone_size: few
j_call: TRBJ1-5
cdr3_nt: TGTGCCAGCAGTTACACGGGGGATAGCAATCAGCCCCAGCATTTT
cdr3_aa: CASSYTGDSNQPQHF

v_call: TRBV28
d_call: .
clone_size: once
j_call: TRBJ1-1
cdr3_nt: TGTGCCAGCAGTTTTTTTGGCGGAGCTTTCTTT
cdr3_aa: CASSFFGGAFF

v_call: TRBV28
d_call: .
clone_size: few
j_call: TRBJ1-5
cdr3_nt: TGTGCCAGCAGTTTCGTTGGGGGGGCGCGAAGCAATCAGCCCCAGCATTTT
cdr3_aa: CASSFVGGARSNQPQHF

v_call: TRBV6-5
d_call: TRBD2
clone_size: few
j_call: TRBJ2-7
cdr3_nt: TGTGCCAGCAGTTACAGGCTAGCGGGAGCCTACGAGCAGTACTTC
cdr3_aa: CASSYRLAGAYEQYF

v_call: TRBV6-6
d_call: .
clone_size: .
j_call: TRBJ2-7
cdr3_nt: TGTGCCAGCAGTTACGAGGAGGGCTCCTACGAGCAGTACTTC
cdr3_aa: CASSYEEGSYEQYF